The entry that follows covers one TCR beta chain sequence. Its antigen is unidentified. The CDR3 is made up of 13 amino acids. The germline CDR1 and CDR2 sequences are MNHNS and SASEGT. The sample belongs to a study of regulatory T cells in long-lasting Graves disease. CDR3 regions were amplified by Arm-PCR using iRepertoire HTBI primers to build TCR beta libraries. One entry per CDR3 protein results from TCRdb running MiXCR on the multiplex PCR reads. The sample carries about 420,000 distinct CDR3 sequences, approximately 16% recorded once. Study-level findings and limits: Persistent cases favored TRBV28, TRBJ1-2 and TRBJ2-5. Accuracy could have been hurt by small sample size. Persistent patients shared more public clonotypes (about 2,900) than new patients (approximately 970).

Time point defined: newly diagnosed GD, antithyroid drugs for less than 3 months. PBMC-derived RNA was used for the TCR library. These data were also filed under a second study, of T cells in Graves' hyperthyroidism and ophthalmopathy. From that study: TCR CDR3 underwent first-round RT-PCR with the HTBI primer set.

The sequences come from peripheral blood mononuclear cells (PBMCs), collected at new diagnosis, from a patient treated with antithyroid drugs. This sequence was found in a woman aged 18 to 35 with Graves disease. The gene calls are TRBV6-1 and TRBJ2-5, with D unresolved. CDR3 in DNA: TGTGCGACCTCGCGGCGGCCTCAAGAGACCCAGTACTTC. This sequence encodes CATSRRPQETQYF.